The next 31 T cell receptor beta chains were all read from a single sample in a study of blood T cell repertoires in COVID-19. The assay was immunoSEQ multiplex PCR, and TCRdb's table has in-frame clones only and misses some. Of fewer than 50,000 clones listed, 88% are singletons. Sequences were obtained from peripheral blood. These receptors were taken from a man aged 50-60 years with active COVID-19.

The genes are TRBV28 and TRBJ2-5, with D unclear. Germline V lookup: CDR1 MDHEN, CDR2 SYDVKM. The CDR3 is 13 amino acids. V was trimmed by 8 bases and J by 5 bases, leaving 15 bases between them. The CDR3 bases are TGTGCCAGCTGGAGCACCTACTCGGAGACCCAGTACTTC. It encodes CASWSTYSETQYF.

The chain joins TRBV7-2 to TRBJ2-1; TRBD2 matches at 11 bases. The germline V gene encodes CDR1 SGHTA and CDR2 FQGNSA. After removal of 5 bases from V and 7 bases from J, the junction contained 10 bases not matched to a gene. The CDR3 has 16 residues. CDR3 nucleotide sequence: TGTGCCAGCAGCCCCTTAGCGGGGGGGTTCTGGAATGAGCAGTTCTTC. Translation: CASSPLAGGFWNEQFF.

The chain links TRBV5-1 to TRBJ2-1; D is perhaps TRBD2 (6 bases). The germline CDR1 and CDR2 sequences are SGHRS and YFSETQ. V was shortened by 0 bases and J by 4 bases, with 11 bases between the two germline ends. The CDR3 is 15 amino acids. CDR3 bases: TGCGCCAGCAGCTTGGGGCCCGGAGGGTACAATGAGCAGTTCTTC. Residues: CASSLGPGGYNEQFF.

This chain joins TRBV7-8 and TRBJ1-5; the D is unclear. The CDR3 loop spans 17 amino acids. V was pared by 5 bases and J by 4 bases, with 21 bases between. The germline CDR1 and CDR2 sequences are SGHVS and FQNEAQ. CDR3 coding DNA: TGTGCCAGCAGCACGTCAAGAAGCCGGGTCTTTAATCAGCCCCAGCATTTT. Amino acid sequence: CASSTSRSRVFNQPQHF.

This rearrangement joins TRBV18 to TRBJ1-3; D remains unclear. This CDR3 has 13 residues. Deletions cut 6 bases from V and 1 base from J, with 7 bases between. CDR1 is KGHSH, CDR2 LQKENI, per germline. The CDR3 loop reads CASSSSSGNTIYF. The CDR3 DNA reads as TGTGCCAGCTCGTCCAGTTCTGGAAACACCATATATTTT.

The chain uses TRBV7-8 and TRBJ2-3; 10 nucleotides agree with TRBD2. Germline V gives CDR1 SGHVS, CDR2 FQNEAQ. This CDR3 is 17 amino acids long. Germline trimming cut 2 bases from V and 2 bases from J; bases unmatched to any gene: 7. CDR3 in DNA: TGTGCCAGCAGCTTACTTCGAACTAGCGGGAACACAGATACGCAGTATTTT. It codes for CASSLLRTSGNTDTQYF.

The chain recombines TRBV11-1 with TRBJ2-3; a possible D gene is TRBD1 (6 bases). This CDR3 has 15 amino acids. Germline CDR1 reads SGHAT; CDR2 reads FQDESV (reference sequence). V was clipped by 2 bases and J by 2 bases, with 11 bases between them. CDR3 region: CASSLQGQPTDTQYF. Written as DNA, the CDR3 is TGTGCCAGCAGCTTACAAGGACAGCCCACAGATACGCAGTATTTT.

The V and J genes are TRBV5-1 and TRBJ2-7, with 7 bases aligning to TRBD1. Germline-derived CDR1 and CDR2 are SGHRS and YFSETQ. Trimming cost V 1 base and J 2 bases; bases outside gene matches: 3. There are 14 residues in the CDR3. The CDR3 region is CASSLTGAAYEQYF. The CDR3 DNA reads TGCGCCAGCAGCTTGACAGGGGCAGCCTACGAGCAGTACTTC.

This chain uses TRBV5-4 with TRBJ2-1, with D perhaps TRBD2 (6 bases). CDR3 length: 16 residues. The germline gives CDR1 SGHNT, CDR2 YYREEE (reference sequence). Trimming removed 0 bases from V and 2 bases from J, with 12 bases in between. In DNA, the CDR3 is TGTGCCAGCAGCTTGGGCGGGGTTCGAGCCTACAATGAGCAGTTCTTC. Translation gives CASSLGGVRAYNEQFF.

The chain carries TRBV18 and TRBJ2-1; a possible D gene is TRBD1 (7 bases). Trimming removed 4 bases from V and 9 bases from J, with 13 bases in between. There are 13 residues in the CDR3. Germline V gene data show CDR1 as KGHSH and CDR2 as LQKENI. CDR3 sequence: CASSRSQGGEQFF. In nucleotides, the CDR3 is TGTGCCAGCTCACGATCCCAGGGGGGTGAGCAGTTCTTC.

The CDR3 DNA reads TGTGCCAGCAGCCAAGTCCGACTAGCGGGAGGGCCGAGCTCCTACAATGAGCAGTTCTTC. Its protein product is CASSQVRLAGGPSSYNEQFF. The genes are TRBV3-1 (or the pseudogene TRBV3-2) and TRBJ2-1, with 14 bases aligning to TRBD2. Germline values: CDR1 LGHDT, CDR2 YNNKEL (reference sequence). The CDR3 is 20 amino acids. V shed 1 base, J shed 0 bases, and the junction held 8 bases outside the gene matches.

The genes are TRBV5-4 and TRBJ2-7, with 8 bases fitting TRBD1. Germline loops: CDR1 SGHNT, CDR2 YYREEE (reference sequence). The CDR3 totals 14 residues. The V segment lost 3 bases and the J segment 5 bases; nucleotides outside the gene matches: 7. The CDR3 DNA reads TGTGCCAGCAGCTGGCGACAGGGGCAAGACGAGCAGTACTTC. It encodes CASSWRQGQDEQYF.

The chain joins TRBV6-2 or TRBV6-3 to TRBJ2-7; 8 bases fit TRBD1. CDR1 and CDR2 from the germline V gene are MNHEY and SVGEGT. The CDR3 has 16 amino acids. Trimming at V came to 1 base and at J to 0 bases, leaving 5 bases not matched to a gene. The CDR3 region is CASSYLGQESSYEQYF. The CDR3 DNA reads TGTGCCAGCAGTTACTTGGGACAGGAGAGCTCCTACGAGCAGTACTTC.

The gene calls are TRBV5-1 and TRBJ2-5; 7 nucleotides align to TRBD1. Germline V gene sequence: CDR1 SGHRS, CDR2 YFSETQ. The CDR3 has 14 residues. The V segment lost 4 bases and the J segment 1 base; nucleotides outside the gene matches: 4. The chain's CDR3 is CASSAGTAQETQYF. The CDR3 coding sequence is TGCGCCAGCAGCGCCGGGACAGCCCAAGAGACCCAGTACTTC.

This clone was seen a few times. The rearrangement joins TRBV10-1 to TRBJ2-7, with 7 bases that match TRBD2. There are 14 residues in the CDR3. V lost 8 bases, J lost 1 base, and 8 bases stayed unmatched. Germline V CDR1 and CDR2: WNHNN, SYGVQD (reference sequence). The CDR3, as DNA: TGCGCCAGCGACCCAGGACTAGGGTCCTACGAGCAGTACTTC. Residues: CASDPGLGSYEQYF.

The genes are TRBV19 and TRBJ2-3; D remains ambiguous. Trimming removed 3 bases from V and 5 bases from J, with 3 bases in between. This CDR3 is built from 11 residues. Germline CDR1 is LNHDA and CDR2 is SQIVND (reference sequence). The CDR3 DNA reads as TGTGCCAGTAGTATCGGAGATACGCAGTATTTT. Translation: CASSIGDTQYF.

The V and J genes are TRBV7-8 and TRBJ2-7; TRBD2 might be the D (5 bases). Trimming pared 5 bases from V and 0 bases from J, leaving 23 bases between. Germline CDR1 SGHVS, CDR2 FQNEAQ. The CDR3 consists of 18 residues. Here the CDR3 DNA reads TGTGCCAGCAGCCTACGTCGTGTGAGAGGGCCCAGCTCCTACGAGCAGTACTTC. This codes for CASSLRRVRGPSSYEQYF.

Concerning this clone itself: This CDR3 is also generated by other DNA sequences in the sample. J is TRBJ1-5 and V is TRBV19, with D perhaps TRBD1 (6 bases). The CDR3 spans 15 residues. Trimming pared 0 bases from V and 1 base from J, leaving 7 bases between. Germline CDR1 reads LNHDA; CDR2 reads SQIVND (reference sequence). CDR3 in amino acids: CASSIDRGSNQPQHF. The CDR3 DNA follows: TGTGCCAGTAGTATAGACAGGGGAAGCAATCAGCCCCAGCATTTT.

CDR3 residues: CAWSGIEETQYF. DNA of the CDR3: TGTGCCTGGAGTGGAATAGAAGAGACCCAGTACTTC. This chain connects TRBV30 to TRBJ2-5, with unresolved D. The ends were cut back, 1 base at V and 3 bases at J, with 6 bases in the middle. The CDR3 sequence is 12 residues long. The germline V gene has CDR1 GTSNPN and CDR2 SVGIG (reference sequence).

This clone was counted between two and nine times. This CDR3 reads CASSPETGDRPQHF. CDR3 coding DNA: TGCGCCAGCAGCCCGGAAACAGGGGACAGGCCCCAGCATTTT. The V gene is TRBV4-3, the J gene TRBJ1-5; TRBD1 aligns across 7 bases. The CDR3 spans 14 residues. J was trimmed by 9 bases and V by 4 bases; bases with no gene match: 9. CDR1 is LGHNA, CDR2 YSLEER, per germline.

The V and J genes are TRBV7-9 and TRBJ1-3; D remains unclear. CDR1 is SEHNR and CDR2 is FQNEAQ in the germline V gene (reference sequence). The CDR3 spans 13 residues. Trimming stripped 0 bases from V and 5 bases from J, with 5 bases between. The CDR3 loop is CASSLANRNTIYF. The CDR3 DNA reads TGTGCCAGCAGCTTAGCAAATAGAAACACCATATATTTT.

This rearrangement joins TRBV18 to TRBJ1-1; D not certain. Germline V gives CDR1 KGHSH, CDR2 LQKENI. The CDR3 has 15 residues. The germline V and J ends were trimmed by 6 bases and 0 bases, with 14 bases remaining between them. CDR3 sequence reads: CASSSPGNMNTEAFF. Written as DNA, the CDR3 is TGTGCCAGCTCCTCTCCAGGAAACATGAACACTGAAGCTTTCTTT.

The chain is built from TRBV2 and TRBJ1-1; TRBD1 is a possible D gene (6 bases). Trimming took off 2 bases at V and 3 bases at J, with 13 bases between the two ends. Germline V gives CDR1 SNHLY, CDR2 FYNNEI. This CDR3 has 15 amino acids. CDR3 bases: TGTGCCAGCAGTGAACAGGGGCTTCGGGACACTGAAGCTTTCTTT. Its protein product is CASSEQGLRDTEAFF. Full variable domain (missing parts from reference TRBV2 and TRBJ1-1): EPEVTQTPSHQVTQMGQEVILRCVPISNHLYFYWYRQILGQKVEFLVSFYNNEISEKSEIFDDQFSVERPDGSNFTLKIRSTKLEDSAMYFCASSEQGLRDTEAFFGQGTRLTVV.

The rearrangement joins TRBV29-1 to TRBJ1-1; 8 bases align to TRBD1. Looked up from germline, CDR1 is SQVTM and CDR2 is ANQGSEA. The V gene end was trimmed by 1 base and the J gene end by 0 bases; junction bases not matched to a gene: 7. This CDR3 comprises 16 residues. This chain's CDR3 is CSVEGRGQAMNTEAFF. As DNA, the CDR3 is TGCAGCGTTGAAGGTAGGGGACAGGCGATGAACACTGAAGCTTTCTTT.

The chain combines TRBV29-1 with TRBJ2-7; TRBD1 agrees at 7 bases. V shed 3 bases and J 3 bases; nucleotides not matched to a gene: 2. CDR1 and CDR2 from the germline V gene are SQVTM and ANQGSEA. This CDR3 contains 12 residues. The CDR3 loop reads CSVEGQRYEQYF. For the CDR3, the DNA is TGCAGCGTTGAGGGACAGCGCTACGAGCAGTACTTC.

The chain recombines TRBV19 with TRBJ2-3, with TRBD2 as a possible D gene (6 bases). The germline V and J ends were trimmed by 5 bases and 2 bases, with 8 bases remaining between them. Germline CDR1 and CDR2: LNHDA and SQIVND (reference sequence). The CDR3 has 13 residues. The CDR3 here is CASSAGSTDTQYF. In nucleotides, the CDR3 is TGTGCCAGTAGTGCGGGGTCCACAGATACGCAGTATTTT.

The chain couples TRBV19 to TRBJ2-3; no definite D call. The germline V gene encodes CDR1 LNHDA and CDR2 SQIVND (reference sequence). The CDR3 has 15 amino acids. V was pared by 6 bases and J by 0 bases, with 13 bases between. The CDR3 spells CASSPRYGSTDTQYF. The CDR3 nucleotides are TGTGCCAGTAGCCCACGCTATGGTAGCACAGATACGCAGTATTTT.

The chain links TRBV7-3 to TRBJ2-5, with a weak D call TRBD2 (5 bases). V was clipped by 1 base and J by 4 bases, with 7 bases between them. The germline V gene encodes CDR1 SGHTA and CDR2 FQGTGA. The CDR3 loop spans 13 amino acids. The CDR3 DNA sequence: TGTGCCAGCAGCTTAAGTCGGGGAGAGACCCAGTACTTC. Encoded protein: CASSLSRGETQYF.

This chain connects TRBV5-1 to TRBJ1-2, with TRBD1 as a possible D gene (5 bases). Trimming removed 0 bases from V and 3 bases from J, with 15 bases in between. This CDR3 contains 16 residues. Germline V lookup: CDR1 SGHRS, CDR2 YFSETQ. The CDR3 bases are TGCGCCAGCAGCTTGGAGTCCCGCGCAGGGCACTATGGCTACACCTTC. Its translation is CASSLESRAGHYGYTF.

This clone was recorded only once. V and J are TRBV27 and TRBJ2-5; 8 bases are shared with TRBD2. Looked up from germline, CDR1 is MNHEY and CDR2 is SMNVEV (reference sequence). J was trimmed by 9 bases and V by 10 bases; bases with no gene match: 16. There are 14 residues in the CDR3. The CDR3 sequence is CATPGGGIEKAQYF. In nucleotides, the CDR3 is TGTGCCACCCCCGGGGGGGGAATAGAGAAGGCCCAGTACTTC.

This chain links TRBV11-2 with TRBJ2-4; 8 nucleotides match TRBD2. The junction had 9 bases not matched to a gene; V was cut back by 1 base and J by 7 bases. The CDR3 covers 16 residues. Germline-derived CDR1 and CDR2 are SGHAT and FQNNGV. CDR3: CASSLAFGGAMNIQYF. The DNA of the CDR3 is TGTGCCAGCAGCTTAGCCTTCGGGGGGGCGATGAACATTCAGTACTTC. Complete variable domain (other parts from reference TRBV11-2 and TRBJ2-4): EAGVAQSPRYKIIEKRQSVAFWCNPISGHATLYWYQQILGQGPKLLIQFQNNGVVDDSQLPKDRFSAERLKGVDSTLKIQPAKLEDSAVYLCASSLAFGGAMNIQYFGAGTRLSVL.